This entry lists 27 T cell receptor beta chains sequenced from one sample in a study of control samples from healthy donors and cancer patients. Repertoires were generated with immunoSEQ multiplex PCR, while TCRdb's copy carries only in-frame clones and drops some. The listing contains under 200,000 clones. Sequencing was performed on blood. The receptors come from a woman aged 25 to 45 in good health.

The rearrangement links TRBV6-2 or TRBV6-3 to TRBJ2-3, with D perhaps matching TRBD2 (6 bases). The CDR3 totals 18 residues. Germline CDR1 MNHEY, CDR2 SVGEGT. The V end was cut by 2 bases, the J end by 0 bases, with 18 bases between. The CDR3 region is CASSYEGRGITSTDTQYF. Here the CDR3 DNA reads TGTGCCAGCAGTTACGAAGGACGGGGGATTACCAGCACAGATACGCAGTATTTT.

CDR3 in amino acids: CASGFGGAYNEQFF. Written as DNA, the CDR3 is TGTGCTAGTGGTTTTGGAGGGGCCTACAATGAGCAGTTCTTC. The V call is TRBV12-5, the J call TRBJ2-1, with a possible D match to TRBD2 (6 bases). Trimming left V 3 bases short and J 2 bases short, with 8 bases between. The CDR3 length is 14 residues. Germline V gives CDR1 LGHNT, CDR2 FRNRAP.

This chain uses TRBV5-5 with TRBJ1-2; D is ambiguous. The CDR3 is 13 residues long. The germline V gene encodes CDR1 SGHKS and CDR2 YYEKEE (reference sequence). Trimming took off 4 bases at V and 2 bases at J, with 9 bases between the two ends. The CDR3 sequence: CASSLGLNYGYTF. For the CDR3, the DNA is TGTGCCAGCAGCCTTGGATTAAACTATGGCTACACCTTC.

The V and J genes are TRBV27 and TRBJ1-6, with D perhaps TRBD1 (6 bases). The V and J ends lost 7 bases and 0 bases respectively, with 16 bases between them. Germline values: CDR1 MNHEY, CDR2 SMNVEV (reference sequence). CDR3 length: 17 amino acids. The CDR3 protein is CASTGRTVSSYNSPLHF. In DNA form, the CDR3 reads TGTGCCAGCACCGGGAGGACAGTGAGCTCCTATAATTCACCCCTCCACTTT.

This rearrangement joins TRBV4-1 to TRBJ2-5; D may match TRBD1 or TRBD2 (6 bases each). The length of the CDR3 is 15 residues. V dropped 3 bases and J dropped 0 bases, with 11 bases sitting between them. Looked up from germline, CDR1 is MGHRA and CDR2 is YSYEKL. The CDR3 reads CASSQRGGHQETQYF. The CDR3 bases are TGCGCCAGCAGCCAGAGAGGGGGGCACCAAGAGACCCAGTACTTC.

CDR3 nucleotide sequence: TGTGCCAGCAGCCATGTCAGGGGCCAGAACACCGGGGAGCTGTTTTTT. Encoded protein: CASSHVRGQNTGELFF. The V call is TRBV3-1 (or the pseudogene TRBV3-2), the J call TRBJ2-2, with TRBD1 as a possible D gene (6 bases). The ends were cut back, 3 bases at V and 1 base at J, with 12 bases in the middle. Germline V gives CDR1 LGHDT, CDR2 YNNKEL (reference sequence). CDR3 size: 16 residues.

V is TRBV28 and J is TRBJ1-2; D is perhaps TRBD1 (5 bases). V lost 6 bases and J 4 bases, leaving 12 bases between the germline ends. Germline lookup yields CDR1 MDHEN and CDR2 SYDVKM. The length of the CDR3 is 13 residues. The CDR3, as DNA: TGTGCCAGCAGGACAGAAAGTTTCTATGGCTACACCTTC. Its protein is CASRTESFYGYTF.

V is TRBV6-2 or TRBV6-3 and J is TRBJ2-3, with D unresolved. This CDR3 is 13 amino acids long. Trimming took 6 bases from V and 2 from J, leaving 9 bases between them. In germline, CDR1 is MNHEY, CDR2 SVGEGT. CDR3 in DNA: TGTGCCAGCAGCCCGCCCACCACAGATACGCAGTATTTT. This codes for CASSPPTTDTQYF.

The rearrangement links TRBV4-2 to TRBJ2-7, with TRBD1 identical over 8 bases. Losses at the gene ends were 1 base for V and 3 bases for J; bases not matched to a gene: 11. The CDR3 totals 17 residues. The germline gives CDR1 LGHNA, CDR2 YNFKEQ. The CDR3 DNA sequence: TGTGCCAGCAGCCAAGCTTATCTGAGACAGGGGTTCTACGAGCAGTACTTC. It codes for CASSQAYLRQGFYEQYF.

The J gene is TRBJ2-7, the V gene TRBV9, with 10 positions matching TRBD2. This CDR3 has 15 amino acids. Germline loops: CDR1 SGDLS, CDR2 YYNGEE. The V and J ends lost 0 bases and 2 bases, in that order; junction bases with no gene match: 2. CDR3 DNA sequence: TGTGCCAGCAGCGTAGGGACTAGCGGCACCTACGAGCAGTACTTC. Amino acid sequence: CASSVGTSGTYEQYF. Variable domain in full (rest from reference TRBV9 and TRBJ2-7): DSGVTQTPKHLITATGQRVTLRCSPRSGDLSVYWYQQSLDQGLQFLIQYYNGEERAKGNILERFSAQQFPDLHSELNLSSLELGDSALYFCASSVGTSGTYEQYFGPGTRLTVT.

V is TRBV7-9 and J is TRBJ1-1; D remains unclear. V lost 11 bases and J 0 bases, leaving 13 bases between the germline ends. The germline CDR1 and CDR2 sequences are SEHNR and FQNEAQ (reference sequence). This CDR3 has 13 amino acids. The CDR3 reads CAGRQQLNTEAFF. The CDR3 region has the DNA TGTGCCGGAAGGCAGCAACTGAACACTGAAGCTTTCTTT.

The V and J genes are TRBV2 and TRBJ1-4; D is uncertain. Trimming cost V 3 bases and J 7 bases, with 9 bases left between them. The CDR3 spans 13 residues. CDR1 and CDR2 from the germline V gene are SNHLY and FYNNEI. The chain's CDR3 is CASSDPSREKLFF. For the CDR3, the DNA is TGTGCCAGCAGTGATCCCAGCCGTGAAAAACTGTTTTTT.

The V call is TRBV19, the J call TRBJ1-3; no firm D call. V lost 3 bases and J lost 0, with 6 bases in between. The CDR3 sequence is 14 residues long. Germline V gene lookup returns CDR1 LNHDA and CDR2 SQIVND (reference sequence). The CDR3 reads CASSIGYSGNTIYF. CDR3 in DNA: TGTGCCAGTAGTATTGGGTACTCTGGAAACACCATATATTTT.

The rearrangement joins TRBV28 to TRBJ1-1; no reliable D call. Trimming removed 3 bases at V and 5 bases at J, with 13 bases between. Germline CDR1 reads MDHEN; CDR2 reads SYDVKM. The length of the CDR3 is 14 residues. The CDR3 is CASSFRTVGTEAFF. DNA of the CDR3: TGTGCCAGCAGTTTCCGAACTGTAGGGACTGAAGCTTTCTTT.

The chain joins TRBV19 to TRBJ1-1; 8 nucleotides match TRBD1. From germline, CDR1 is LNHDA and CDR2 SQIVND (reference sequence). After removal of 4 bases from V and 6 bases from J, the junction contained 10 bases not matched to a gene. This CDR3 spans 15 amino acids. CDR3 in amino acids: CASSRTDREVPEAFF. In DNA, the CDR3 is TGTGCCAGTAGTAGAACGGACAGGGAGGTCCCTGAAGCTTTCTTT.

V gene TRBV4-1 combines with J gene TRBJ2-1; 8 nucleotides agree with TRBD2. The ends lost 0 bases at V and 8 bases at J; junction bases unmatched: 9. The CDR3 spans 16 residues. Germline CDR1 reads MGHRA; CDR2 reads YSYEKL. CDR3 sequence (DNA): TGCGCCAGCAGCCAAGATGCGGGGGGAAGGGGTGATGAGCAGTTCTTC. Residues: CASSQDAGGRGDEQFF.

The chain combines TRBV6-5 with TRBJ1-2; D remains unclear. The germline V and J ends were trimmed by 7 bases and 6 bases, with 18 bases remaining between them. This CDR3 is built from 14 residues. Germline CDR1 reads MNHEY; CDR2 reads SVGAGI. The CDR3 coding sequence is TGTGCCAGCAACGACATTGGTCTCTCTAATGGCTACACCTTC. Its protein product is CASNDIGLSNGYTF.

This chain links TRBV4-1 with TRBJ2-5, with TRBD1 matching over 7 bases. There are 14 residues in the CDR3. Germline-derived CDR1 and CDR2 are MGHRA and YSYEKL. V shed 0 bases and J 4 bases; nucleotides not matched to a gene: 2. Here the CDR3 reads CASSQERGRETQYF. CDR3 sequence (DNA): TGCGCCAGCAGCCAAGAAAGGGGGCGAGAGACCCAGTACTTC.

V is TRBV6-4 and J is TRBJ2-2; TRBD1 aligns across 8 bases. This CDR3 comprises 14 residues. Germline V lookup: CDR1 MRHNA, CDR2 SNTAGT. V was clipped by 5 bases and J by 6 bases; unmatched bases: 5. CDR3 in amino acids: CASSTGQVAGELFF. The CDR3 DNA sequence: TGTGCCAGCAGTACGGGACAGGTTGCCGGGGAGCTGTTTTTT.

This chain links TRBV28 with TRBJ1-3; 9 bases are a match to TRBD1. The CDR3 loop spans 13 amino acids. Germline assignment: CDR1 MDHEN and CDR2 SYDVKM. V shed 7 bases and J 7 bases; nucleotides not matched to a gene: 5. Here the CDR3 DNA reads TGTGCCAGCAAAGGGACAGGGAAGAACACCATATATTTT. It yields the protein CASKGTGKNTIYF.

CDR3 loop: CASSEFLGGPNQNTGELFF. The CDR3 nucleotides are TGTGCCAGCAGCGAATTTCTCGGAGGGCCCAATCAGAACACCGGGGAGCTGTTTTTT. The V and J genes are TRBV7-6 and TRBJ2-2; tentatively, D is TRBD2 (6 bases). The germline gives CDR1 SGHVS, CDR2 FNYEAQ. The CDR3 spans 19 residues. Trimming left V 5 bases short and J 1 base short, with 23 bases between.

V and J are TRBV28 and TRBJ2-3; 9 nucleotides line up with TRBD1. This CDR3 comprises 16 residues. Germline CDR1 MDHEN, CDR2 SYDVKM. The junction had 13 bases not matched to a gene; V was cut back by 6 bases and J by 6 bases. The CDR3 loop is CASRGTGTGFKDTQYF. The CDR3 DNA reads as TGTGCCAGCAGGGGGACCGGGACAGGGTTTAAGGATACGCAGTATTTT.

The chain carries TRBV28 and TRBJ2-1, with 10 bases lining up with TRBD2. Germline-derived CDR1 and CDR2 are MDHEN and SYDVKM. The V gene end was trimmed by 5 bases and the J gene end by 10 bases; junction bases not matched to a gene: 14. The CDR3 spans 16 residues. The CDR3 region has the DNA TGTGCCAGCAGTGCGGCCCTTAGCGGGGGGTTACGGGAGCAGTTCTTC. Protein: CASSAALSGGLREQFF.

V and J are TRBV5-1 and TRBJ1-6; D unresolved. CDR3 length equals 14 residues. V was cut by 0 bases and J by 7 bases, with 8 bases left in between. Germline CDR1 reads SGHRS; CDR2 reads YFSETQ. This CDR3 reads CASSLVPGNSPLHF. The CDR3 DNA follows: TGCGCCAGCAGCTTGGTTCCGGGGAATTCACCCCTCCACTTT.

J is TRBJ1-2 and V is TRBV3-1 (or the pseudogene TRBV3-2), with 12 bases identical to TRBD1. Germline V gene lookup returns CDR1 LGHDT and CDR2 YNNKEL (reference sequence). With 0 bases clipped from V and 1 base from J, the junction kept 9 bases outside the gene matches. The CDR3 has 19 residues. In DNA, the CDR3 is TGTGCCAGCAGCCAAGATCTAGGGACAGGGGGCCTAATTAACTATGGCTACACCTTC. It translates to CASSQDLGTGGLINYGYTF.

The chain uses TRBV4-1 and TRBJ2-7; no definite D call. In germline, CDR1 is MGHRA, CDR2 YSYEKL. The V end lost 0 bases, the J end lost 2 bases, and 8 bases lay between the germline ends. The CDR3 length is 14 residues. CDR3 sequence: CASSQEHKTYEQYF. CDR3 coding DNA: TGCGCCAGCAGCCAAGAGCATAAAACCTACGAGCAGTACTTC.

The chain combines TRBV2 with TRBJ1-1; D may be TRBD1 (5 bases). CDR1 SNHLY and CDR2 FYNNEI come from the germline V gene. V lost 2 bases and J 1 base, leaving 17 bases between the germline ends. The CDR3 is 17 amino acids. For the CDR3, the DNA is TGTGCCAGCAGTGAAATTGGGGGTCTGTGGGGGAACACTGAAGCTTTCTTT. Translated: CASSEIGGLWGNTEAFF.